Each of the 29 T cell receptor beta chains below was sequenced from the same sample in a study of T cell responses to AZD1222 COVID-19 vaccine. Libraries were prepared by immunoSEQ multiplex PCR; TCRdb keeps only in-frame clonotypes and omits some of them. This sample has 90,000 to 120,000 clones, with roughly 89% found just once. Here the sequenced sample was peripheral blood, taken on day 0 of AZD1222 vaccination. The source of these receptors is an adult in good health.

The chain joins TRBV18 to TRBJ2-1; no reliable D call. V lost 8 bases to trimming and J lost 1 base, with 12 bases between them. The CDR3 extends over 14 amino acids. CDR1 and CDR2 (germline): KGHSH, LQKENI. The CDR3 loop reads CASRSVGSYNEQFF. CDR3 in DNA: TGTGCCAGCCGGTCCGTTGGATCCTACAATGAGCAGTTCTTC.

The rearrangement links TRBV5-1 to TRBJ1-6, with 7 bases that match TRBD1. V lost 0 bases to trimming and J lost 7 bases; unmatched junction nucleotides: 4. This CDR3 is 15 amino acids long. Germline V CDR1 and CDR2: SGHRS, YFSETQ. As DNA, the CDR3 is TGCGCCAGCAGCTTGGGACAGGGAAAGAATTCACCCCTCCACTTT. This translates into CASSLGQGKNSPLHF. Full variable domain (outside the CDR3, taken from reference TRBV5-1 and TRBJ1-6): KAGVTQTPRYLIKTRGQQVTLSCSPISGHRSVSWYQQTPGQGLQFLFEYFSETQRNKGNFPGRFSGRQFSNSRSEMNVSTLELGDSALYLCASSLGQGKNSPLHFGNGTRLTVT.

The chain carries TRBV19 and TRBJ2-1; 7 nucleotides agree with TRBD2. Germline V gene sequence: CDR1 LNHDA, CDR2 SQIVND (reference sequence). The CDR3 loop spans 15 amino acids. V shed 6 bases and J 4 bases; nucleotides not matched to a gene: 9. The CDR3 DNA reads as TGTGCCAGTAGACTCCGCGGGGGAAAATACAATGAGCAGTTCTTC. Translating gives CASRLRGGKYNEQFF.

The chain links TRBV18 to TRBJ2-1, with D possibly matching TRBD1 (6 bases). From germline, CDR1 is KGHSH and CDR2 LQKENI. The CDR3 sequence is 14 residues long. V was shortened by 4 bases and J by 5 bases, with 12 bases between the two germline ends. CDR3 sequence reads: CASSQTGQNNEQFF. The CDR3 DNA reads TGTGCCAGCTCACAGACAGGACAGAACAATGAGCAGTTCTTC.

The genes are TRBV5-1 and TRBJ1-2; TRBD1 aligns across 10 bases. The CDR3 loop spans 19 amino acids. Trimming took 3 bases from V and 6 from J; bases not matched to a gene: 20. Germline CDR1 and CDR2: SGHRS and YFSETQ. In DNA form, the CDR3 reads TGCGCCAGCAGCTCAAGTGGCGGGGGACAGGGGCCCAAGATGGATGGCTACACCTTC. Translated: CASSSSGGGQGPKMDGYTF.

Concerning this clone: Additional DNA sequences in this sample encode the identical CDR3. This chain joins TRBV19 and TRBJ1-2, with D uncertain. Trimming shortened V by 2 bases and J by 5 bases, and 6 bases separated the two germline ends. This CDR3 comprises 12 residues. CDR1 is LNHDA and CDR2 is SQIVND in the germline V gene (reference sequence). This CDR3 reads CASSISVYGYTF. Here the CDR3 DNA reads TGTGCCAGTAGTATATCGGTTTATGGCTACACCTTC. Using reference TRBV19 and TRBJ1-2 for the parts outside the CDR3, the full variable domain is DGGITQSPKYLFRKEGQNVTLSCEQNLNHDAMYWYRQDPGQGLRLIYYSQIVNDFQKGDIAEGYSVSREKKESFPLTVTSAQKNPTAFYLCASSISVYGYTFGSGTRLTVV.

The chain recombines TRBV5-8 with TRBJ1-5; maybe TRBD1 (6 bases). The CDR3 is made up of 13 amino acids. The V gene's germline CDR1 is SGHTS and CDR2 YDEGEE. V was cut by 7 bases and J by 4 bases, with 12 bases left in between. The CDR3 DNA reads TGTGCCAGCCGGTCGACAGGAAATCAGCCCCAGCATTTT. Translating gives CASRSTGNQPQHF.

The CDR3 DNA is TGTGCCAGCACCCCCCTCCCGGGGGGGGCGGTCACAGATACGCAGTATTTT. Translation: CASTPLPGGAVTDTQYF. The chain recombines TRBV19 with TRBJ2-3, with TRBD2 matching 8 bases. The junction had 16 bases not matched to a gene; V was cut back by 9 bases and J by 2 bases. CDR1 and CDR2 from the germline V gene are LNHDA and SQIVND (reference sequence). This CDR3 has 17 residues. Supplemented by reference TRBV19 and TRBJ2-3, the full variable domain reads DGGITQSPKYLFRKEGQNVTLSCEQNLNHDAMYWYRQDPGQGLRLIYYSQIVNDFQKGDIAEGYSVSREKKESFPLTVTSAQKNPTAFYLCASTPLPGGAVTDTQYFGPGTRLTVL.

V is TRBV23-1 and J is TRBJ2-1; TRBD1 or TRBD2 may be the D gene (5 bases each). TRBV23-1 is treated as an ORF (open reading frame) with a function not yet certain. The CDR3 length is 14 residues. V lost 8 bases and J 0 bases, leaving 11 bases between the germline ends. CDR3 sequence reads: CASGTESSYNEQFF. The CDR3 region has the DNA TGCGCCAGCGGGACCGAGAGCTCCTACAATGAGCAGTTCTTC.

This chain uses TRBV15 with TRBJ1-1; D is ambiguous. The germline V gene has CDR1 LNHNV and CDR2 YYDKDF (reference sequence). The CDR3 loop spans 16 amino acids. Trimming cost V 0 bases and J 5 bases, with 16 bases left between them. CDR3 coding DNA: TGTGCCACCAGCAGAGATCTTCCGGGGTCGGGGACTGAAGCTTTCTTT. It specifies CATSRDLPGSGTEAFF.

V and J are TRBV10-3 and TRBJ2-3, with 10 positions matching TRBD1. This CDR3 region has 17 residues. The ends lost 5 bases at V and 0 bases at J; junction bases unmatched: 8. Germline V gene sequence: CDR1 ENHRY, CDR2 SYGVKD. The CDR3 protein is CAISSGQGIRSTDTQYF. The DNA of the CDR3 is TGTGCCATCAGTTCGGGACAGGGGATCCGTAGCACAGATACGCAGTATTTT.

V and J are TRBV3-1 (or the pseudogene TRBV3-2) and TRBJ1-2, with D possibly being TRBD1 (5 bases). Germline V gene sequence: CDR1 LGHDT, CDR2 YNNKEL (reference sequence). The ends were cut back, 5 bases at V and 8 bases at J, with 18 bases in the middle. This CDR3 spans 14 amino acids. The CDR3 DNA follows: TGTGCCAGCAGCAATCCCCCTGACAGTCTGGGCTACACCTTC. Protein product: CASSNPPDSLGYTF.

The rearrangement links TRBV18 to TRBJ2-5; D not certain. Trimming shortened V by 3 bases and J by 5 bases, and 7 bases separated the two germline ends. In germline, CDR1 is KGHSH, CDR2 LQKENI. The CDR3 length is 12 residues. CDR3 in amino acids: CASSPLGETQYF. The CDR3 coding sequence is TGTGCCAGCTCACCCTTGGGGGAGACCCAGTACTTC. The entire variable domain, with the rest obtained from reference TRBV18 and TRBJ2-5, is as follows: NAGVMQNPRHLVRRRGQEARLRCSPMKGHSHVYWYRQLPEEGLKFMVYLQKENIIDESGMPKERFSAEFPKEGPSILRIQQVVRGDSAAYFCASSPLGETQYFGPGTRLLVL.

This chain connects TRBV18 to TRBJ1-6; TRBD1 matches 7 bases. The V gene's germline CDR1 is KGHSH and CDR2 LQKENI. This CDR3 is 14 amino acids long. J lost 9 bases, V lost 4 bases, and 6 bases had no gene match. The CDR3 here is CASSHDRATSPLHF. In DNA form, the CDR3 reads TGTGCCAGCTCACATGACAGGGCTACTTCACCCCTCCACTTT.

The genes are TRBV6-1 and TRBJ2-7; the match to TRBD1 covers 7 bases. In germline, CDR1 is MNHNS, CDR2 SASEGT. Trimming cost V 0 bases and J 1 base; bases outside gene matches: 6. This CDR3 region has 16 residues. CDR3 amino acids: CASSEAEAGGSYEQYF. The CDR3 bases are TGTGCCAGCAGTGAAGCGGAGGCAGGGGGATCCTACGAGCAGTACTTC.

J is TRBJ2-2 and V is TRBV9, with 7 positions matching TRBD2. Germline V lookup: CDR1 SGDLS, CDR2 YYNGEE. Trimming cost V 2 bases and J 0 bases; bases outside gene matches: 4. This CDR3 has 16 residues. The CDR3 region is CASSVTSGANTGELFF. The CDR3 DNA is TGTGCCAGCAGCGTTACCAGCGGGGCGAACACCGGGGAGCTGTTTTTT.

The CDR3 region is CASGLVQGYAGELFF. DNA of the CDR3: TGTGCTAGTGGTTTGGTACAGGGGTATGCCGGGGAGCTGTTTTTT. This sequence joins TRBV12-5 and TRBJ2-2, with 7 positions matching TRBD1. The CDR3 spans 15 residues. The V segment lost 0 bases and the J segment 6 bases; nucleotides outside the gene matches: 4. Germline-derived CDR1 and CDR2 are LGHNT and FRNRAP. Drawing the rest from reference TRBV12-5 and TRBJ2-2, the complete variable domain is DARVTQTPRHKVTEMGQEVTMRCQPILGHNTVFWYRQTMMQGLELLAYFRNRAPLDDSGMPKDRFSAEMPDATLATLKIQPSEPRDSAVYFCASGLVQGYAGELFFGEGSRLTVL.

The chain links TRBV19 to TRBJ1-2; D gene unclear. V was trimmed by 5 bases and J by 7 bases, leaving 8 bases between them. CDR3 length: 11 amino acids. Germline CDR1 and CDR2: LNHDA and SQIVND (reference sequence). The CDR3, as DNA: TGTGCCAGTAGTTCGTGGGCTGGCTACACCTTC. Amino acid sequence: CASSSWAGYTF.

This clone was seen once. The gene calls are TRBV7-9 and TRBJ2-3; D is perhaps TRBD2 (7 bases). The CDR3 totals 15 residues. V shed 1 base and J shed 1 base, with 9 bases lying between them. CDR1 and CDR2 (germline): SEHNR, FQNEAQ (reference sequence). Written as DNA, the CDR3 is TGTGCCAGCAGCTTAGAGGGGGGGGGCACAGATACGCAGTATTTT. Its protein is CASSLEGGGTDTQYF.

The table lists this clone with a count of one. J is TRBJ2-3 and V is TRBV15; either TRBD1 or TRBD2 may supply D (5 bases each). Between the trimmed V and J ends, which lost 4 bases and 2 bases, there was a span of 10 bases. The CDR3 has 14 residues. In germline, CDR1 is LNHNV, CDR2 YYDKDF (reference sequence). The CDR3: CATSKRGVTDTQYF. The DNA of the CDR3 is TGTGCCACCAGCAAGAGAGGGGTCACAGATACGCAGTATTTT.

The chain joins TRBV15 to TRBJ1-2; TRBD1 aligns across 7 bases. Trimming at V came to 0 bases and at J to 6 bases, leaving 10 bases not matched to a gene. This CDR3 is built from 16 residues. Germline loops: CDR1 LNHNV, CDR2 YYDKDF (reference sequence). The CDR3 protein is CATSRDLVGGGHGYTF. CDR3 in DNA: TGTGCCACCAGCAGAGATTTGGTGGGAGGGGGCCATGGCTACACCTTC.

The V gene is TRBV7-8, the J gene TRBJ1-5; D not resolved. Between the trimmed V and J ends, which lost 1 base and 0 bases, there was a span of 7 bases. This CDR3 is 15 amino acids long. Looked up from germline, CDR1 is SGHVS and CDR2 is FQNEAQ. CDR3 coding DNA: TGTGCCAGCAGCTTAGGGCCGGTTAGCAATCAGCCCCAGCATTTT. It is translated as CASSLGPVSNQPQHF.

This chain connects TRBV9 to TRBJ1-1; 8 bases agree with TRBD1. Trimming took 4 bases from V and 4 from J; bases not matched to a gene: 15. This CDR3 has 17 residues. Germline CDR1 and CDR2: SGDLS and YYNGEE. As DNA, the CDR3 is TGTGCCAGCAGCCTGCCTGACAGGGGATATAGGCGCACTGAAGCTTTCTTT. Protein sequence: CASSLPDRGYRRTEAFF.

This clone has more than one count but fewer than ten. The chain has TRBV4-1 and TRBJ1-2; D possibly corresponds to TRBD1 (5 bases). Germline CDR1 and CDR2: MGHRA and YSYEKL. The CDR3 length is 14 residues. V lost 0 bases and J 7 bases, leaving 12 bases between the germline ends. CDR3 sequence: CASSQDEGLGGYTF. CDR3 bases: TGCGCCAGCAGCCAAGATGAGGGACTGGGTGGCTACACCTTC.

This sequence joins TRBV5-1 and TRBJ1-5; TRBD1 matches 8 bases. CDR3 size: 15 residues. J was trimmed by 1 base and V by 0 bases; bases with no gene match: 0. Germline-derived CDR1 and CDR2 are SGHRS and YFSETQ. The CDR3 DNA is TGCGCCAGCAGCTTGGGGGACAGGAGCAATCAGCCCCAGCATTTT. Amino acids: CASSLGDRSNQPQHF.

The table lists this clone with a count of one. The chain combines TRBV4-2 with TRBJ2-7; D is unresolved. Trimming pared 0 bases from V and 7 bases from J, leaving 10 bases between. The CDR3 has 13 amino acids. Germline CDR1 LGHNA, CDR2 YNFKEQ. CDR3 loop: CASSQEPRREQYF. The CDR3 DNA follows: TGTGCCAGCAGCCAAGAGCCACGAAGGGAGCAGTACTTC.

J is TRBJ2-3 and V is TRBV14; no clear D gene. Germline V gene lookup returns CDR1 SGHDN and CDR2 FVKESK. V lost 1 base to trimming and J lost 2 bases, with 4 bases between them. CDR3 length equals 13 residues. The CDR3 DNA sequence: TGTGCCAGCAGCCAAGTAAACACAGATACGCAGTATTTT. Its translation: CASSQVNTDTQYF.

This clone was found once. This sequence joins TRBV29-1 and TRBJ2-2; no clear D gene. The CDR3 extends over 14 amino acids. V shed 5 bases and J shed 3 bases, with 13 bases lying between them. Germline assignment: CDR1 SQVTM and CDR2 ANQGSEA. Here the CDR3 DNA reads TGCAGCGTTTCTCTGGGGTTGGACACCGGGGAGCTGTTTTTT. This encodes CSVSLGLDTGELFF.

CDR3 residues: CASRPGSQVRYGYTF. As DNA, the CDR3 is TGTGCCAGCCGACCAGGCAGCCAGGTTCGCTATGGCTACACCTTC. The J gene is TRBJ1-2, the V gene TRBV27, with D unresolved. The CDR3 consists of 15 residues. The germline V gene encodes CDR1 MNHEY and CDR2 SMNVEV (reference sequence). Trimming pared 8 bases from V and 4 bases from J, leaving 20 bases between.